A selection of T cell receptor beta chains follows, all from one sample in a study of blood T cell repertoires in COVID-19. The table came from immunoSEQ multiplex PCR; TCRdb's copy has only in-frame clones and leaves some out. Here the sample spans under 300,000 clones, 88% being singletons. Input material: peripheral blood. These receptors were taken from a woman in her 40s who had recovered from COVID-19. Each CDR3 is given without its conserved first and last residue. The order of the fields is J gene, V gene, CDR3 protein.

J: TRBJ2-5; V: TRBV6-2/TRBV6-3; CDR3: ASSYGHTAGRETQY
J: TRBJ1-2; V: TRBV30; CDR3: AWSASRDRSGYT
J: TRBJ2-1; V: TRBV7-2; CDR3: ASSPGLASYNEQF
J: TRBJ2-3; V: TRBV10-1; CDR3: ASRRGLGTDTQY
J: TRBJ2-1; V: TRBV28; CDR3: ASSPLLAGRVEQF
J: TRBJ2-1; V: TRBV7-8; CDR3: ASSSSSLPGTSGSWRDEQF
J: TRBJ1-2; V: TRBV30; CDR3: AWRPGQGGGYT
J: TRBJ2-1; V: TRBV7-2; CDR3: ASSFMGGEQF
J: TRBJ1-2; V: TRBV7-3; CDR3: ASSLTSGQGAGYT
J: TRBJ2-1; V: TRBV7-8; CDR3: ASSPPTGTSGYNEQF
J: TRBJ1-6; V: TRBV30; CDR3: AWSGGPGSPLH
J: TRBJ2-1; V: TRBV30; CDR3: AWSIVGQYNEQF
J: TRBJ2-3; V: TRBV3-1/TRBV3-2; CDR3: ASSRDRRTDTQY
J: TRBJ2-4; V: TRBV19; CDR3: ASSSDSRNIQY
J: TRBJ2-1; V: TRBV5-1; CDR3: ASSSGLAIDNEQF
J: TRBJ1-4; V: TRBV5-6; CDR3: ASSWGTGVEKLF
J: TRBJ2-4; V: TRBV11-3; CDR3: ASSLVGGKNIQY
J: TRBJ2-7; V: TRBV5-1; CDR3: ASSPWGASSSYEQY
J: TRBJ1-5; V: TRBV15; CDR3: ATSRESNTGVGNQPQH
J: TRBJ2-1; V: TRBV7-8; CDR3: ASSLRTSGHNEQF
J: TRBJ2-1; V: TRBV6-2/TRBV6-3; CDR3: ASSYWGGQGKGNEQF
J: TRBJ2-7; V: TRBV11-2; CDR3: ASSAQGAPEY
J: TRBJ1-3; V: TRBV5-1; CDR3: ASSLEGQAFSGNTIY
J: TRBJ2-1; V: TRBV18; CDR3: ASSPGTLGARSYNEQF
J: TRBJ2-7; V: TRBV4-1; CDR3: ASSQEAGPRAYEQY
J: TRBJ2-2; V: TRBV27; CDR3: ASSSVILSGGAKTGELF
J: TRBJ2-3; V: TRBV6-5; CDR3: ASSKQGARGTQY
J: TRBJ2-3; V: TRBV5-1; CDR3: ASSWDRASDTQY
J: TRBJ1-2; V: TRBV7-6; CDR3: ASGPDGDSLRGYT
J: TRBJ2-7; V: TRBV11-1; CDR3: ASTPGSGKYEQY
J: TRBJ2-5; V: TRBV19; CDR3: AAARGGAGQETQY
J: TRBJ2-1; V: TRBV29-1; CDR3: SVEDFLAGVNEQF
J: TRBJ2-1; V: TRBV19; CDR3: ASSRVSGRGGSYNEQF
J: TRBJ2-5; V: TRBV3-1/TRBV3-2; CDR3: ASSQEDRAETQY
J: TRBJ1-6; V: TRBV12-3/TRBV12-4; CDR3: ASSPQGAPLH
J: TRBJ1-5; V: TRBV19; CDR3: ASSIPFQGPQPQH